This entry describes one T cell receptor (beta chain). Which antigen it targets is not known. No base quality values were provided; no much bigger clone lies one nucleotide off. The method behind the library was the immunoSEQ multiplex PCR assay. For the multiplex PCR, a mixture combining 60 forward primers for TCR Vbeta segments and 13 reverse primers for TCR Jbeta segments was used. The CDR3 region of rearranged TCR beta genes was amplified from genomic DNA by a multiplex PCR assay. Amplified TCR beta libraries were sequenced as 87-base-pair reads on the Illumina HiSeq System. In the source study's methods: In a later analysis, some 80 million unique TCR beta chains were counted across the 500 to 700 repertoires, and roughly 11 million of these chains were shared by at least two donors. Raw reads were error-corrected and collapsed into unique sequences by a nearest-neighbor algorithm in which closely related sequences were merged to remove PCR and sequencing errors. Alignment of CDR3 sequences to IMGT reference sequences was used to assign V, D and J gene segments. For a sequence to be retained, at least a six-nucleotide match to both a V gene segment and a J gene segment was required. A rearrangement counted as productive if the CDR3 had no stop codons and remained in frame with V and J, and every other rearrangement counted as non-productive. Following IMGT convention, CDR3 was defined as the stretch from the second conserved V-encoded cysteine up to the conserved J-encoded phenylalanine. In an earlier analysis of more than 550 of the donors, sequences lacking an unambiguous match to a single V gene segment were excluded. In an earlier analysis of 587 of the donors, V segments were called functional above 56.7% productive rearrangements and were called segregating when the between-donor standard deviation exceeded 5%. A statistical classification framework was built to diagnose cytomegalovirus status from the catalog of TCR beta chain sequences. In a later analysis, TCR nucleotide sequences were compared against IMGT/GENE-DB human TR gene sequences so that V and J genes could be assigned. In a later analysis, CDR3 sequences and most-parsimonious VDJ recombination scenarios were assigned using the TCRdist pipeline. In a later analysis, each TCR beta chain was defined by its CDR3 amino acid sequence together with its V-gene family, and reads lacking a unique V-gene family were excluded. In a later analysis, 500 to 700 highly shared, low-generation-probability nucleotide sequences were removed to address suspected cross-contamination and a sequencing artifact. For each public chain, a later analysis derived a clonal expansion index from normalized ranks of inferred template counts within each repertoire. A later analysis computed generation probabilities with a VDJ recombination model fitted to out-of-frame rearrangements, and checked the results against IGoR. A later analysis scored TCR-TCR, TCR-HLA and TCR-CMV co-occurrence with hypergeometric tests, applying a repertoire-size bias correction to TCR pairs. To estimate false discovery rates, a later analysis permuted the HLA or CMV assignments 20 times. In a later analysis, co-occurring TCRs were grouped using DBSCAN, and TCRdist sequence similarity was added for clustering within HLA-allele-positive subsets. Co-occurrence clustering excluded repertoires with fewer than 30,000 or more than 120,000 public chains, plus five with anomalous nucleotide sharing. The table comes from immuneACCESS by way of TCRdb, which keeps in-frame sequences with V and J called. Part of the clones is missing from these tables; in studies checked, under half for an unresolved V gene and the rest for unknown reasons. V and J calls and clone size follow that table, whereas D and trimming were derived from the DNA. Recorded for this sample are approximately 170,000 clones; 65% to 85% of them occurred a single time. Of the sample, roughly 2.6% is held by the ten largest clones.

The cohort consisted of 600 or so healthy bone marrow donors. All cohort members were sampled while nominally healthy, although unrecorded immune exposures were likely present. The donor tested CMV seropositive and was one of the 289 seropositive cohort members. Each donor provided a peripheral blood sample, and peripheral blood mononuclear cells were used for TCR beta sequencing. The Qiagen DNeasy Blood Extraction Kit was used to extract genomic DNA from the blood cell samples. The data were obtained in a study of cytomegalovirus exposure and HLA in healthy donors (dated by TCRdb to 2017 to 2019). The study in broad terms: In an earlier analysis of some 610 of the donors, 276 Gb of sequence data and 120 million or so unique TCR beta sequences from about 179 million T cells were reported. Roughly 310 gigabases of sequencing data and approximately 93 million unique TCR sequences were included in an early release covering over 600 HLA-typed donors. Of the 398 genotyped donors, roughly 80% fell in the genetic ancestry cluster associated with self-reported Caucasian donors. The study aimed to test whether cataloging public T cell receptors could reveal signatures of past pathogen exposure. The T cell repertoires of around 670 subjects were profiled by immunosequencing and related to cytomegalovirus serostatus. Along with the approximately 670-subject first cohort, a separate validation cohort of around 120 different subjects was used. To predict cytomegalovirus infection status, the study brought together high-throughput TCR immunosequencing, statistical association of individual TCRs with disease status, and machine learning. A later analysis re-examined previously published TCR beta repertoires from just over 650 donors and added high-resolution HLA genotyping to investigate patterns of TCR occurrence. Rather than drawing on any new phenotypic data, the later analysis identified candidate immune exposures from TCR beta sequences and the way those sequences occurred across donors. To decide whether each TCR beta V gene segment behaved as functional or pseudogenic, an earlier analysis of some 600 of the donors relied on high-throughput TCR beta sequencing. Donor age, sex, ethnicity and CMV serostatus were collected together with the repertoire data. In a later genetic analysis, genome-wide SNP genotypes for about 65% of the 666 donors were used, and that subset was treated as a discovery cohort. Every discovery cohort repertoire had been produced on one sequencing platform. HLA typing covered class I and class II loci at four-digit resolution. Typing coverage differed by locus: A, B, C, DRB1 and DQB1 were typed in about 629-640 donors, DQA1 in roughly 500, DPA1 in around 600, and DPB1 in around 440. Roughly 5 DR-DQ haplotypes were handled as single units for association and clustering, since linkage in the cohort was strong. Among approximately 370 genotyped donors of the cohort, an average of about 220,000 unique TCR beta nucleotide sequences was sequenced per donor, of which 15% to 20% were non-productive.

CDR1 and CDR2, looked up from the germline V gene, are SNHLY and FYNNEI. V loses 6 bases, J loses 0 bases, and the germline ends lie 13 bases apart. The CDR3 covers 15 residues, taking in both the cysteine and the phenylalanine. Left in the record is the CDR3 DNA by itself, 45 bases read in frame from the first base. Results and caveats for the whole study, not just this receptor: A further reported finding was that TCR beta sequences accurately predicted the HLA-A and HLA-B alleles for most subjects in the first cohort. Across donors, most TCR sequences were observed very rarely, whereas some public TCRs were present in many individuals. Broadly in line with IMGT annotations, most TCR beta V segments showed up in productive rearrangements about 87% or about 30% of the time in an earlier analysis of roughly 590 of the donors. In a later analysis, HLA-associated TCR beta chains were found to be more clonally expanded and to have lower generation probabilities than equally common non-associated chains. The authors suggested that the approach could potentially be generalized to other disease states and immunological phenotypes. The study listed 164 TCR beta chains as associated with cytomegalovirus. The presence/absence analyses assumed that sequencing depth was roughly uniform across donors, and that assumption may not be true. In both the original and validation cohorts, the classifier was reported to diagnose cytomegalovirus status with high specificity and sensitivity. Immune exposure information for the cohort was limited to CMV serostatus. This cohort had only TCR beta chains sequenced, and the lack of alpha or paired-chain data limited which features could be detected. Linkage disequilibrium might explain the correlated functional status among segregating V segments, but an unknown experimental factor could not be ruled out. A later genetic analysis associated a missense DCLRE1C variant with V-gene and J-gene trimming of TCR beta chains, and an independent cohort replicated the association. Assigning TCR associations to individual alleles was difficult when HLA alleles, especially DR and DQ, strongly co-occurred. The earlier analysis of some 540 of the donors excluded some 15 rarely observed V segments, including chromosome 9 orphons, because counts were too low. A later analysis found that TCR association rates varied across HLA loci, with DRB1 alleles showing the most associated TCRs and HLA-C alleles the fewest. A group of highly shared sequence variants was considered likely to be a technical artifact of the sequencing pipeline. In vitro tests confirmed that a few of the cytomegalovirus-associated TCR beta chains recognize cytomegalovirus antigens. Because HLA typing was unavailable for some donors at each locus, only the typed subset was used in association tests. In a later genetic analysis, fewer N-insertions in productive TCRs were reported among donors in an Asian-associated ancestry cluster than the roughly 700-donor mean. A later analysis associated 16,951 TCR beta sequences with specific HLA alleles at a false discovery rate of 0.05. The 87-base-pair reads could not distinguish some IMGT-functional V segments, including TRBV6-2 and TRBV6-3, so those segments were excluded. Most CMV-associated TCR beta chains appeared to be HLA-restricted in a later analysis, and the HLA associations seemed to be driven largely by CMV exposure. In a later analysis, several top co-occurrence clusters were reported to appear linked to parvovirus B19, influenza, CMV and Epstein-Barr virus.

Sequencing was performed on PBMCs. The sequence was collected from a woman aged 40 to 50 in good health and CMV-seropositive. The rearranged chain carries TRBV2 and TRBJ2-3; tentative D gene TRBD1, with 5 bases matching. The base sequence is TGTGCCAGCAGGGCGACAGACCGAAGCACAGATACGCAGTATTTT. Its coded protein is CASRATDRSTDTQYF.